A selection of T cell receptor beta chains follows, all from one sample in a study of CD8+CD57+ T cells in acquired aplastic anemia. MiXCR was run by TCRdb on the reads, yielding one entry per CDR3 protein. The data show 95,000 to 150,000 distinct CDR3 sequences, almost 40% seen once. Material for sequencing was sorted CD4+, CD8+, or CD8+CD57+ T cells (not recorded which) from PBMCs. The receptors stem from a human donor with aplastic anemia. The CDR3 runs from the conserved cysteine through the conserved F or W. D genes are given only for firm matches. Clone size is stated in some rows and not others, as once, few, many or a class when expanded.

TRBD2	few	TRBV6-2/TRBV6-3	TRBJ2-7	CASSYGIYSGGIRYEQYF	TGTGCCAGCAGTTACGGGATTTATAGCGGGGGCATTCGCTACGAGCAGTACTTC
-	-	TRBV28	TRBJ1-2	CASSNDASYGYTF	TGTGCCAGCAGCAACGACGCAAGCTATGGCTACACCTTC
TRBD1	many	TRBV6-5	TRBJ1-2	CASSLSGTGENGYTF	TGTGCCAGCAGTTTGTCCGGGACAGGGGAGAATGGCTACACCTTC
-	-	TRBV19	TRBJ1-3	CASSRDGAGNTIYF	TGTGCCAGTAGTCGAGACGGGGCTGGAAACACCATATATTTT
-	-	TRBV28	TRBJ2-2	CASSRTVTTGELFF	TGTGCCAGCAGTCGGACAGTCACCACCGGGGAGCTGTTTTTT
TRBD1	-	TRBV10-1	TRBJ1-1	CASSGQGRTEAFF	TGCGCCAGCAGTGGACAGGGAAGGACTGAAGCTTTCTTT
TRBD2	many	TRBV29-1	TRBJ2-5	CSVEGGGDQETQYF	TGCAGCGTTGAGGGCGGGGGGGACCAAGAGACCCAGTACTTC
-	many	TRBV12-3/TRBV12-4	TRBJ1-1	CASSFQVMNTEAFF	TGTGCCAGCAGTTTTCAGGTCATGAACACTGAAGCTTTCTTT
-	many	TRBV5-4	TRBJ1-1	CASSLYRVTNTEAFF	TGTGCCAGCAGCTTGTATCGAGTCACGAACACTGAAGCTTTCTTT
-	-	TRBV25-1	TRBJ1-2	CARRSRVNGYTF	TGTGCTAGAAGGTCCAGGGTAAATGGCTACACCTTC
-	few	TRBV10-3	TRBJ1-2	CAISVSWPQYGCTF	TGTGCCATCAGTGTGTCCTGGCCGCAGTATGGCTGCACCTTC
-	many	TRBV6-5	TRBJ2-7	CASSTSGVHAYEQYF	TGTGCCAGCAGTACCTCGGGAGTACACGCCTACGAGCAGTACTTC
-	-	TRBV25-1	TRBJ1-2	CASSERGGYTF	TGTGCCAGCAGTGAAAGGGGTGGCTACACCTTC
-	-	TRBV7-9	TRBJ2-3	CASSLDLRDTQYF	TGTGCCAGCAGCTTAGATCTGCGGGATACGCAGTATTTT
TRBD2	-	TRBV20-1	TRBJ2-3	CSANVAGRTDTQYF	TGCAGTGCTAACGTAGCGGGCCGCACAGATACGCAGTATTTT
TRBD1	many	TRBV7-2	TRBJ2-1	CASNHRGLDEQFF	TGTGCCAGCAACCACAGGGGGCTCGATGAGCAGTTCTTC
TRBD1	many	TRBV19	TRBJ1-2	CASHDRGYGYTF	TGTGCCAGTCACGACAGGGGCTATGGCTACACCTTC